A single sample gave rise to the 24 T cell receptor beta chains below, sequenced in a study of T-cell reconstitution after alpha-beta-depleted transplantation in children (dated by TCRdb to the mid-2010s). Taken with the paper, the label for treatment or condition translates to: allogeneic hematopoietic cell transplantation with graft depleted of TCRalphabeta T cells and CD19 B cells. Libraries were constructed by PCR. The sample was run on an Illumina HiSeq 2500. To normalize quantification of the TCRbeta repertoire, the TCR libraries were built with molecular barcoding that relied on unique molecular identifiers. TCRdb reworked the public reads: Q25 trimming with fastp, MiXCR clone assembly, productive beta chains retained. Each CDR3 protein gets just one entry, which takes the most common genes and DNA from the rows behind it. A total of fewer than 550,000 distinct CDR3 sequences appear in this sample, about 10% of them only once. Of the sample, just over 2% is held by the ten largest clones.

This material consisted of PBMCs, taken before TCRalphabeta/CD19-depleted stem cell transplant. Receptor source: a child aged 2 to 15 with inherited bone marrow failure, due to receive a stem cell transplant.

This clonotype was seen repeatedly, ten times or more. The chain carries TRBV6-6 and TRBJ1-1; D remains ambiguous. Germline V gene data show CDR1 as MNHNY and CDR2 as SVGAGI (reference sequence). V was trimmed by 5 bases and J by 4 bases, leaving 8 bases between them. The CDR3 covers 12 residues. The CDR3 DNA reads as TGTGCCAGCAGTCGGGTTCCCACTGAAGCTTTCTTT. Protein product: CASSRVPTEAFF.

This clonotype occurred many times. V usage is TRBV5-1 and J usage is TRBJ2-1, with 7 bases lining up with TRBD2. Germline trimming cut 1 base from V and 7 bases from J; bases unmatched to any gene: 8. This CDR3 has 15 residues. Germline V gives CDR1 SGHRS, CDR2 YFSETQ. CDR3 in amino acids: CASSLTPGLFNEQFF. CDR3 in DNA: TGCGCCAGCAGCTTGACCCCGGGACTATTTAATGAGCAGTTCTTC.

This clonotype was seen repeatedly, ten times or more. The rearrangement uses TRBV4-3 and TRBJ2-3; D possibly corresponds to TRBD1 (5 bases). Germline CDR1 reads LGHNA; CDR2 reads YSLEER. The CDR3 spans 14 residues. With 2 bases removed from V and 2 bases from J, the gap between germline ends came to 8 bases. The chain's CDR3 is CASSQQGATDTQYF. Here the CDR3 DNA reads TGCGCCAGCAGCCAACAAGGGGCCACAGATACGCAGTATTTT.

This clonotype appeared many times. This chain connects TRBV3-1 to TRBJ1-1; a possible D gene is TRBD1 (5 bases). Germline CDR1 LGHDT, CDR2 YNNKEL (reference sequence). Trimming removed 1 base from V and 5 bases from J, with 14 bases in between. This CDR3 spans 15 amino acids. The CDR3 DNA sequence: TGTGCCAGCAGCCAAGGGGCAGGGCCCGGGACTGAAGCTTTCTTT. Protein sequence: CASSQGAGPGTEAFF.

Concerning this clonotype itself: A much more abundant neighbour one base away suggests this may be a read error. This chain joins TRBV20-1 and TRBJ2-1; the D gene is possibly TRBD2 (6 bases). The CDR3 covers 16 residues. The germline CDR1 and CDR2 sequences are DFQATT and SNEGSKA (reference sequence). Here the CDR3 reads CSARVAGSSSYNQQFF. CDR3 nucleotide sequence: TGCAGTGCTAGAGTGGCGGGGTCCAGCTCCTACAATCAGCAGTTCTTC.

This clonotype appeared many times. The CDR3 reads CASSLTSGRRWFF. CDR3 DNA: TGTGCCAGCAGTTTAACTAGCGGGAGGCGGTGGTTCTTC. V is TRBV27 and J is TRBJ2-1; 12 bases line up with TRBD2. Trimming at V came to 2 bases and at J to 15 bases, leaving 5 bases not matched to a gene. CDR1 MNHEY and CDR2 SMNVEV come from the germline V gene (reference sequence). CDR3 length: 13 residues.

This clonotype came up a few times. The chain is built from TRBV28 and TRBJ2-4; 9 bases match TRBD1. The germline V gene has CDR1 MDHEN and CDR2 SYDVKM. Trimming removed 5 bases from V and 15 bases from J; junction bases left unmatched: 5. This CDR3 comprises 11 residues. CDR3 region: CASSRDRGWYF. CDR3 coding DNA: TGTGCCAGCAGTCGAGACAGGGGGTGGTACTTC. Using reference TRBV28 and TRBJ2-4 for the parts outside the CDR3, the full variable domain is DVKVTQSSRYLVKRTGEKVFLECVQDMDHENMFWYRQDPGLGLRLIYFSYDVKMKEKGDIPEGYSVSREKKERFSLILESASTNQTSMYLCASSRDRGWYFGAGTRLSVL.

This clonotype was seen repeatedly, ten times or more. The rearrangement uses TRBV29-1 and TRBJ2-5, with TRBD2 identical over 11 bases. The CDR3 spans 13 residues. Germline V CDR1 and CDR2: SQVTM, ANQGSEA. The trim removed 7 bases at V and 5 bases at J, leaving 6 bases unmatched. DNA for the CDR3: TGCAGCGCCCGACTAGCGGGGAGGGAGACCCAGTACTTC. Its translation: CSARLAGRETQYF.

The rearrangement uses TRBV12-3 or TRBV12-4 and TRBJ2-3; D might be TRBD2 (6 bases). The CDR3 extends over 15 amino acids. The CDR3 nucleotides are TGTGTAAGCAGTTTGTTCCAGGGAGGCCCAGATACGCAGTATTTT. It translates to CVSSLFQGGPDTQYF.

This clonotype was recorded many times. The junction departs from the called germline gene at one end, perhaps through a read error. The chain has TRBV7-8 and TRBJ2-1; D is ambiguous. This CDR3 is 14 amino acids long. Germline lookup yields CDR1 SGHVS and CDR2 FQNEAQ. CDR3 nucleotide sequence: TGTGCCAGCAGCTTAGCAGGTGGCCACAATGAGGAGTTCTTC. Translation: CASSLAGGHNEEFF.

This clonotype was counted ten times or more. The CDR3: CASSFGLAGGPVYEQYF. CDR3 DNA: TGTGCCAGCAGCTTCGGACTAGCGGGAGGGCCAGTCTACGAGCAGTACTTC. The chain joins TRBV11-3 to TRBJ2-7; 15 bases line up with TRBD2. The CDR3 sequence is 17 residues long. Germline values: CDR1 SGHNT, CDR2 YENEEA. V lost 3 bases, J lost 3 bases, and 6 bases stayed unmatched.

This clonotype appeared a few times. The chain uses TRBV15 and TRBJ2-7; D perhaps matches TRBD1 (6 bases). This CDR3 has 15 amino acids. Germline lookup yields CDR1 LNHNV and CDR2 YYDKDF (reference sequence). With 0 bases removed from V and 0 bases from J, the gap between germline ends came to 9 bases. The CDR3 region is CATSREPGVSYEQYF. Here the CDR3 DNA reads TGTGCCACCAGCAGAGAACCAGGGGTCTCCTACGAGCAGTACTTC.

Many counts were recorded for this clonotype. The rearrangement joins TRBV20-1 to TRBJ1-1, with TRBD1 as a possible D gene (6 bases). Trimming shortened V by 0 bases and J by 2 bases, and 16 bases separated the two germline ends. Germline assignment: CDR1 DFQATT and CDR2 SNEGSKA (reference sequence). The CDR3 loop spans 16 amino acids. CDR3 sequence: CSARDWAAGANTEAFF. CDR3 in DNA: TGCAGTGCTAGAGATTGGGCCGCGGGGGCTAACACTGAAGCTTTCTTT.

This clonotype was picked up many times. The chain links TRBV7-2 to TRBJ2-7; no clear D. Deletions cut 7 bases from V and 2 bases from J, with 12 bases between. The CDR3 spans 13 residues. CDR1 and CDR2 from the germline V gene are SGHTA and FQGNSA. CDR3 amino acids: CASTLSPTYEQYF. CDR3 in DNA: TGTGCCAGCACCCTCTCCCCTACCTACGAGCAGTACTTC.

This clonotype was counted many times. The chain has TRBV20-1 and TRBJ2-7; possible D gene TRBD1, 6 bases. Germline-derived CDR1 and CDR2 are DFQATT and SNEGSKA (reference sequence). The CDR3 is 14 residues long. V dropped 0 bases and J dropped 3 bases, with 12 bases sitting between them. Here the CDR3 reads CSAREEGQLYEQYF. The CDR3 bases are TGCAGTGCTAGAGAGGAAGGACAGCTCTACGAGCAGTACTTC.

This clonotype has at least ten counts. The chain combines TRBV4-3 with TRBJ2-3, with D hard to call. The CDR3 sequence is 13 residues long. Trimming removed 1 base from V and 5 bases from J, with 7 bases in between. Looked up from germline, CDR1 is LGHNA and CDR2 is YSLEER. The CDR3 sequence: CASSQGFKDTQYF. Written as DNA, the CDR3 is TGCGCCAGCAGCCAAGGCTTTAAAGATACGCAGTATTTT.

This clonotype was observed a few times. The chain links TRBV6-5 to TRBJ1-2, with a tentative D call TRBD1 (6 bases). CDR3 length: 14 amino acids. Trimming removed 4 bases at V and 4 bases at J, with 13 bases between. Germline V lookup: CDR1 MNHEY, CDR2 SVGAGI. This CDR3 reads CASSSGGPPYGYTF. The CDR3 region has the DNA TGTGCCAGCAGTTCGGGGGGCCCTCCCTATGGCTACACCTTC.

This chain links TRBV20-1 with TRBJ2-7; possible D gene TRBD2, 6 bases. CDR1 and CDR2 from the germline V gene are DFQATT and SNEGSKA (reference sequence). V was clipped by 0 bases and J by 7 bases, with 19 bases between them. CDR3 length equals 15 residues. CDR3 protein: CSARDIPRGTWEQYF. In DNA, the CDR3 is TGCAGTGCTAGAGATATACCCCGAGGGACTTGGGAGCAGTACTTC.

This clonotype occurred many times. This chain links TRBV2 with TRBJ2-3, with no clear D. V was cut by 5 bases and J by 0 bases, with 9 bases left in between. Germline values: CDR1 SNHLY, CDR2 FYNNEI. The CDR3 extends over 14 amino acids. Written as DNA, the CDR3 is TGTGCCAGCAGTCAAATTGAGAGCACAGATACGCAGTATTTT. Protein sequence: CASSQIESTDTQYF. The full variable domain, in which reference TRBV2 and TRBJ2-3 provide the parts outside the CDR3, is EPEVTQTPSHQVTQMGQEVILRCVPISNHLYFYWYRQILGQKVEFLVSFYNNEISEKSEIFDDQFSVERPDGSNFTLKIRSTKLEDSAMYFCASSQIESTDTQYFGPGTRLTVL.

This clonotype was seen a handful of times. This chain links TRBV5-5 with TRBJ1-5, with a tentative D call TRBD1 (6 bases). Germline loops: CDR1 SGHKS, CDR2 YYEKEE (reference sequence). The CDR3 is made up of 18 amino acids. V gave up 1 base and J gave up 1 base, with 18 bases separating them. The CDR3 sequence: CASSLRAQGFESNQPQHF. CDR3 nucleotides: TGTGCCAGCAGCTTGCGGGCTCAGGGGTTCGAGAGCAATCAGCCCCAGCATTTT.

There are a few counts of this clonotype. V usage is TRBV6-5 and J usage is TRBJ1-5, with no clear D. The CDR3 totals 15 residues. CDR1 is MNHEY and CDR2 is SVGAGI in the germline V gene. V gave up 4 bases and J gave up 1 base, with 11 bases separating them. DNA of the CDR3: TGTGCCAGCAGTTCTTGGTTTGGAAGCAATCAGCCCCAGCATTTT. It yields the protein CASSSWFGSNQPQHF.

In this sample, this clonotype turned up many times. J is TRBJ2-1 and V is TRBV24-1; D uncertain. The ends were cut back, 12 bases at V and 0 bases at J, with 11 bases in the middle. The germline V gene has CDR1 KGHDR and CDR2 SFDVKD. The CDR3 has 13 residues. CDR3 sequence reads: CAAARSSYNEQFF. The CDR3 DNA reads TGTGCCGCCGCGAGGAGCTCCTACAATGAGCAGTTCTTC.

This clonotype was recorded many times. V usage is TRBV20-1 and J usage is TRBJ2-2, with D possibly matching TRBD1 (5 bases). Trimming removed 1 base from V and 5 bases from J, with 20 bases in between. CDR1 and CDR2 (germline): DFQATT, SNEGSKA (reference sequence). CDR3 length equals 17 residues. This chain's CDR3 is CSARGLKGVAMTGELFF. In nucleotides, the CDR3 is TGCAGTGCTAGAGGCCTGAAAGGGGTCGCCATGACCGGGGAGCTGTTTTTT.

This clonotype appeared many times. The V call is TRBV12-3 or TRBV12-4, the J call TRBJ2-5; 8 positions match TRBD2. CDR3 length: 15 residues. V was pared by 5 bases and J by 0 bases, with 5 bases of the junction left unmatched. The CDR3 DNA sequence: TGTGCCAGCAGTAGGACTAGCTGGTACCAAGAGACCCAGTACTTC. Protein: CASSRTSWYQETQYF.